Following are 20 T cell receptor beta chains from one sample sequenced in a study of blood T cell repertoires in COVID-19. Here immunoSEQ multiplex PCR was the method, and the copy in TCRdb shows in-frame clones only, minus some. Of roughly 65,000 clones in the sample, 90% were seen once. Sample: peripheral blood. The receptor source for this set is a man aged 60 to 69 with acute or convalescent COVID-19.

V gene TRBV4-1 combines with J gene TRBJ1-4; possibly TRBD1 for D (6 bases). V lost 2 bases and J 0 bases, leaving 16 bases between the germline ends. Germline V gives CDR1 MGHRA, CDR2 YSYEKL. The CDR3 runs to 18 residues. The CDR3 region is CASSQRTESDATNEKLFF. CDR3 in DNA: TGCGCCAGCAGCCAAAGGACAGAGTCCGATGCAACTAATGAAAAACTGTTTTTT.

V and J are TRBV20-1 and TRBJ1-5; 7 nucleotides line up with TRBD1. The CDR3 runs to 13 residues. Germline values: CDR1 DFQATT, CDR2 SNEGSKA (reference sequence). V lost 3 bases, J lost 4 bases, and 3 bases stayed unmatched. In DNA form, the CDR3 reads TGCAGTGCTAGTGACAGGGTAAATCAGCCCCAGCATTTT. Protein sequence: CSASDRVNQPQHF.

The gene calls are TRBV10-2 and TRBJ1-2, with TRBD1 identical over 7 bases. Per the germline V gene, CDR1 is WSHSY and CDR2 is SAAADI. The trim removed 5 bases at V and 7 bases at J, leaving 13 bases unmatched. The CDR3 spans 15 residues. The CDR3 here is CASSRQGSDTGGYTF. CDR3 DNA sequence: TGCGCCAGCAGTCGACAGGGATCGGATACCGGTGGCTACACCTTC.

The J gene is TRBJ1-2, the V gene TRBV30; 10 bases line up with TRBD1. Germline CDR1 reads GTSNPN; CDR2 reads SVGIG (reference sequence). V trimming: 0 bases; J trimming: 7 bases; junction bases outside the gene matches: 8. The CDR3 loop spans 15 amino acids. The CDR3 DNA follows: TGTGCCTGGAGTGTCCTCGGACAGGGGGTAGGTGGCTACACCTTC. Its translation: CAWSVLGQGVGGYTF. Filled out from reference TRBV30 and TRBJ1-2, the complete variable domain reads SQTIHQWPATLVQPVGSPLSLECTVEGTSNPNLYWYRQAAGRGLQLLFYSVGIGQISSEVPQNLSASRPQDRQFILSSKKLLLSDSGFYLCAWSVLGQGVGGYTFGSGTRLTVV.

V is TRBV19 and J is TRBJ2-5; D is unresolved. This CDR3 is built from 14 residues. The V gene lost 3 bases and the J gene lost 1 base, with 9 bases spanning the gap. The germline gives CDR1 LNHDA, CDR2 SQIVND (reference sequence). The CDR3: CASSIPDSQETQYF. The CDR3 nucleotides read TGTGCCAGTAGTATTCCCGACTCCCAAGAGACCCAGTACTTC. Full variable domain (outside the CDR3, taken from reference TRBV19 and TRBJ2-5): DGGITQSPKYLFRKEGQNVTLSCEQNLNHDAMYWYRQDPGQGLRLIYYSQIVNDFQKGDIAEGYSVSREKKESFPLTVTSAQKNPTAFYLCASSIPDSQETQYFGPGTRLLVL.

This clone was observed a handful of times. V usage is TRBV5-1 and J usage is TRBJ1-6; possibly TRBD1 for D (5 bases). CDR1 SGHRS and CDR2 YFSETQ come from the germline V gene. Trimming took 3 bases from V and 12 from J, leaving 19 bases between them. This CDR3 has 15 residues. The CDR3 region is CASSSGATANLPLHF. In DNA form, the CDR3 reads TGCGCCAGCAGCTCGGGAGCGACAGCGAACCTACCCCTCCACTTT.

The chain couples TRBV12-3 or TRBV12-4 to TRBJ2-7, with D maybe TRBD1 (5 bases). The CDR3 has 13 amino acids. Trimming took 4 bases from V and 3 from J, leaving 10 bases between them. The CDR3 is CASSWTSLYEQYF. The DNA for the CDR3 is TGTGCCAGCAGTTGGACAAGCCTCTACGAGCAGTACTTC.

This chain's CDR3 is CASSGTGTGLYEQYF. In DNA form, the CDR3 reads TGTGCCAGCAGTGGTACCGGGACAGGGCTATACGAGCAGTACTTC. The chain combines TRBV2 with TRBJ2-7; 9 nucleotides line up with TRBD1. The CDR3 totals 15 residues. V gave up 4 bases and J gave up 4 bases; unmatched junction bases: 8. The germline V gene encodes CDR1 SNHLY and CDR2 FYNNEI.

Written as DNA, the CDR3 is TGTGCCAGCTCCGGAACGGGGGGCCTCACAGATACGCAGTATTTT. It is translated as CASSGTGGLTDTQYF. The chain couples TRBV2 to TRBJ2-3; a weak D match, TRBD2 (7 bases). This CDR3 contains 15 residues. The germline V gene has CDR1 SNHLY and CDR2 FYNNEI. V lost 8 bases and J 2 bases, leaving 17 bases between the germline ends.

The chain couples TRBV7-3 to TRBJ2-3; D is perhaps TRBD1 (5 bases). V lost 0 bases, J lost 6 bases, and 13 bases lay in between. CDR3 size: 15 residues. Germline CDR1 and CDR2: SGHTA and FQGTGA. The CDR3 loop is CASSLTGAYVDTQYF. DNA for the CDR3: TGTGCCAGCAGCTTAACAGGGGCTTACGTCGATACGCAGTATTTT.

The chain links TRBV5-5 to TRBJ2-7, with 8 positions matching TRBD1. Trimming took 0 bases from V and 4 from J; bases not matched to a gene: 6. CDR1 is SGHKS, CDR2 YYEKEE, per germline (reference sequence). The CDR3 runs to 15 residues. The chain's CDR3 is CASSLEGTGVYEQYF. CDR3 nucleotides: TGTGCCAGCAGCTTGGAGGGGACAGGTGTGTACGAGCAGTACTTC.

The chain carries TRBV9 and TRBJ1-1; 8 positions match TRBD1. CDR1 is SGDLS and CDR2 is YYNGEE in the germline V gene. The CDR3 length is 19 residues. The V segment lost 3 bases and the J segment 4 bases; nucleotides outside the gene matches: 20. In DNA form, the CDR3 reads TGTGCCAGCAGCGCACGATTAGACAGGGGAAGGCAGGGACTCACTGAAGCTTTCTTT. It translates to CASSARLDRGRQGLTEAFF.

This clone is a singleton in its sample. The chain carries TRBV6-1 and TRBJ1-5; D is ambiguous. CDR1 and CDR2 (germline): MNHNS, SASEGT. CDR3 length: 14 residues. The germline V and J ends were trimmed by 1 base and 7 bases, with 11 bases remaining between them. CDR3 amino acids: CASSEGQLRQPQHF. DNA of the CDR3: TGTGCCAGCAGTGAAGGGCAGCTCAGGCAGCCCCAGCATTTT.

In DNA form, the CDR3 reads TGTGCCAGCAGCGGAGGCGGGACAGCATACACAGATACGCAGTATTTT. Protein: CASSGGGTAYTDTQYF. V is TRBV11-2 and J is TRBJ2-3, with D maybe TRBD1 (7 bases). This CDR3 is 16 amino acids long. CDR1 is SGHAT and CDR2 is FQNNGV in the germline V gene. Trimming shortened V by 5 bases and J by 2 bases, and 17 bases separated the two germline ends.

The CDR3 is CASSELANTGELFF. The DNA of the CDR3 is TGTGCCAGCAGTGAACTAGCTAACACCGGGGAGCTGTTTTTT. The rearrangement uses TRBV2 and TRBJ2-2, with a tentative D call TRBD2 (5 bases). V lost 2 bases, J lost 2 bases, and 6 bases lay in between. CDR3 length equals 14 residues. Germline CDR1 SNHLY, CDR2 FYNNEI. Filled out from reference TRBV2 and TRBJ2-2, the complete variable domain reads EPEVTQTPSHQVTQMGQEVILRCVPISNHLYFYWYRQILGQKVEFLVSFYNNEISEKSEIFDDQFSVERPDGSNFTLKIRSTKLEDSAMYFCASSELANTGELFFGEGSRLTVL.

The count of this clone is one. The chain couples TRBV5-1 to TRBJ1-5; a possible D gene is TRBD1 (5 bases). V was cut by 3 bases and J by 5 bases, with 12 bases left in between. The CDR3 consists of 14 residues. Germline assignment: CDR1 SGHRS and CDR2 YFSETQ. This CDR3 reads CASSSDTGDQPQHF. In nucleotides, the CDR3 is TGCGCCAGCAGCTCTGATACAGGCGATCAGCCCCAGCATTTT.

This clone has a single count. This chain connects TRBV5-6 to TRBJ1-3; 11 nucleotides agree with TRBD1. V lost 5 bases and J lost 2; bases outside the gene matches: 0. Germline V lookup: CDR1 SGHDT, CDR2 YYEEEE. CDR3 length: 14 residues. CDR3 DNA: TGTGCCAGCAGGGGACAGGGGGCTGGAAACACCATATATTTT. The encoded protein is CASRGQGAGNTIYF.

The chain uses TRBV27 and TRBJ2-7; D is ambiguous. Germline values: CDR1 MNHEY, CDR2 SMNVEV (reference sequence). The V and J ends lost 4 bases and 3 bases respectively, with 10 bases between them. CDR3 length: 13 residues. The CDR3 reads CASSYRGDYEQYF. CDR3 nucleotide sequence: TGTGCCAGCAGTTACCGAGGCGACTACGAGCAGTACTTC.

A single count supports this clone. The gene calls are TRBV5-5 and TRBJ1-2, with D possibly being TRBD1 (5 bases). The V gene lost 1 base and the J gene lost 4 bases, with 14 bases spanning the gap. The CDR3 consists of 15 residues. Germline V gene sequence: CDR1 SGHKS, CDR2 YYEKEE (reference sequence). The CDR3 sequence: CASSLWTGGGYGYTF. The CDR3 DNA sequence: TGTGCCAGCAGCTTGTGGACTGGGGGAGGCTATGGCTACACCTTC. Complete variable domain (other parts from reference TRBV5-5 and TRBJ1-2): DAGVTQSPTHLIKTRGQQVTLRCSPISGHKSVSWYQQVLGQGPQFIFQYYEKEERGRGNFPDRFSARQFPNYSSELNVNALLLGDSALYLCASSLWTGGGYGYTFGSGTRLTVV.

To note about this clone: This sample includes further DNA sequences coding for the same CDR3. CDR3 in amino acids: CSATRQAEAFF. The CDR3 nucleotides are TGCAGTGCTACAAGGCAGGCAGAAGCTTTCTTT. This chain connects TRBV20-1 to TRBJ1-1; D is uncertain. V was trimmed by 4 bases and J by 8 bases, leaving 11 bases between them. The CDR3 is 11 residues long. CDR1 is DFQATT and CDR2 is SNEGSKA in the germline V gene (reference sequence).